These 21 T cell receptor beta chains share one sample of origin, sequenced in a study of blood T cell repertoires in COVID-19 (dated by TCRdb to the early 2020s). The library was obtained by the immunoSEQ multiplex PCR assay. Imported from immuneACCESS, the table was reduced by TCRdb to in-frame sequences with V and J called. These copies leave out some clones; in studies compared against another copy, an unresolved V gene accounts for under half, and the cause of the remainder is not known. This sample gives about 150,000 clones in total; approximately 90% of them show up just once. The ten largest clones represent less than 5.5% of the sample. The specimen sequenced was PBMCs or T cells enriched from blood (not recorded which). The receptors originated from a middle-aged man who had recovered from COVID-19.

V and J are TRBV7-2 and TRBJ2-5, with 9 bases lining up with TRBD2. The CDR3 has 15 amino acids. Unmatched junction bases numbered 6, after V lost 2 bases and J lost 5 bases. The germline CDR1 and CDR2 sequences are SGHTA and FQGNSA. The CDR3 DNA is TGTGCCAGCAGCTTATCCGGAACTAGCGGGGAGACCCAGTACTTC. This translates into CASSLSGTSGETQYF.

The V call is TRBV5-1, the J call TRBJ1-2, with D tentatively TRBD1 (5 bases). Germline CDR1 and CDR2: SGHRS and YFSETQ. V was clipped by 2 bases and J by 4 bases, with 15 bases between them. The CDR3 totals 15 residues. The CDR3, as DNA: TGCGCCAGCAGCTTAATATCGACAGAGATCTATGGCTACACCTTC. Protein: CASSLISTEIYGYTF.

The chain links TRBV5-4 to TRBJ2-7, with TRBD1 identical over 7 bases. Germline V CDR1 and CDR2: SGHNT, YYREEE (reference sequence). The J segment lost 2 bases and the V segment lost 3 bases, leaving 5 bases of the junction unmatched. The CDR3 has 14 residues. The CDR3 region is CASSSGTATYEQYF. CDR3 sequence (DNA): TGTGCCAGCAGCTCCGGGACAGCCACCTACGAGCAGTACTTC.

The chain links TRBV18 to TRBJ2-3; D is undetermined. CDR3 length: 12 amino acids. Between the trimmed V and J ends, which lost 3 bases and 1 base, there was a span of 2 bases. Germline CDR1 KGHSH, CDR2 LQKENI. This CDR3 reads CASSPGTDTQYF. The CDR3 DNA is TGTGCCAGCTCACCCGGCACAGATACGCAGTATTTT.

The chain is built from TRBV5-6 and TRBJ1-2; weak D call: TRBD1 (5 bases). This CDR3 has 14 amino acids. Trimming left V 0 bases short and J 4 bases short, with 10 bases between. Germline V CDR1 and CDR2: SGHDT, YYEEEE. CDR3 nucleotides: TGTGCCAGCAGCTTGGGCAGGGCTCTCTATGGCTACACCTTC. This translates into CASSLGRALYGYTF.

The chain joins TRBV28 to TRBJ2-7; 7 nucleotides match TRBD1. Germline loops: CDR1 MDHEN, CDR2 SYDVKM. The CDR3 runs to 14 residues. J gave up 0 bases and V 4 bases, and 3 bases lay outside the gene matches. The CDR3 loop is CASSSTGSSYEQYF. The CDR3 DNA is TGTGCCAGCAGTTCGACAGGGAGCTCCTACGAGCAGTACTTC. Full variable domain (missing parts from reference TRBV28 and TRBJ2-7): DVKVTQSSRYLVKRTGEKVFLECVQDMDHENMFWYRQDPGLGLRLIYFSYDVKMKEKGDIPEGYSVSREKKERFSLILESASTNQTSMYLCASSSTGSSYEQYFGPGTRLTVT.

The chain couples TRBV7-2 to TRBJ1-6; D perhaps matches TRBD1 (6 bases). Germline CDR1 SGHTA, CDR2 FQGNSA. The CDR3 runs to 15 residues. Trimming removed 5 bases from V and 2 bases from J, with 10 bases in between. CDR3 DNA sequence: TGTGCCAGCAGCACGTCAGGGGCCTATAATTCACCCCTCCACTTT. It encodes CASSTSGAYNSPLHF. Full variable domain (rest looked up from reference TRBV7-2 and TRBJ1-6): GAGVSQSPSNKVTEKGKDVELRCDPISGHTALYWYRQSLGQGLEFLIYFQGNSAPDKSGLPSDRFSAERTGGSVSTLTIQRTQQEDSAVYLCASSTSGAYNSPLHFGNGTRLTVT.

V and J are TRBV4-1 and TRBJ2-1, with a tentative D call TRBD2 (6 bases). This CDR3 is built from 15 residues. Trimming left V 1 base short and J 4 bases short, with 11 bases between. The germline V gene has CDR1 MGHRA and CDR2 YSYEKL. Here the CDR3 DNA reads TGCGCCAGCAGCCAAGTACTAGCCGAATACAATGAGCAGTTCTTC. Its protein product is CASSQVLAEYNEQFF.

A few counts support this clone. The V call is TRBV7-9, the J call TRBJ2-3; D call uncertain. V lost 8 bases and J 4 bases, leaving 7 bases between the germline ends. The germline gives CDR1 SEHNR, CDR2 FQNEAQ (reference sequence). This CDR3 has 11 residues. DNA for the CDR3: TGTGCCAGCCAAGAGGCAGATACGCAGTATTTT. Translating gives CASQEADTQYF.

The chain carries TRBV3-1 (or the pseudogene TRBV3-2) and TRBJ2-3; no definite D call. The CDR3 runs 15 residues. The germline V and J ends were trimmed by 4 bases and 0 bases, with 11 bases remaining between them. Germline V lookup: CDR1 LGHDT, CDR2 YNNKEL (reference sequence). CDR3 sequence (DNA): TGTGCCAGCAGCCTGCTAGAGGCTAGCACAGATACGCAGTATTTT. It is translated as CASSLLEASTDTQYF.

The chain links TRBV25-1 to TRBJ1-1; TRBD1 aligns across 7 bases. The V gene's germline CDR1 is MGHDK and CDR2 SYGVNS. The CDR3 length is 13 residues. Trimming removed 5 bases from V and 5 bases from J; junction bases left unmatched: 5. The CDR3 region is CASSRQGYTEAFF. As DNA, the CDR3 is TGTGCCAGCAGTCGACAGGGTTATACTGAAGCTTTCTTT. The variable domain in full, with the rest retrieved from reference TRBV25-1 and TRBJ1-1, is EADIYQTPRYLVIGTGKKITLECSQTMGHDKMYWYQQDPGMELHLIHYSYGVNSTEKGDLSSESTVSRIRTEHFPLTLESARPSHTSQYLCASSRQGYTEAFFGQGTRLTVV.

This chain uses TRBV7-2 with TRBJ2-2, with TRBD2 matching 10 bases. Germline trimming cut 8 bases from V and 4 bases from J; bases unmatched to any gene: 13. The CDR3 extends over 17 amino acids. Per germline, CDR1 SGHTA and CDR2 FQGNSA. CDR3 region: CASAPLRTSGTTGELFF. The CDR3 DNA is TGTGCCAGCGCCCCCCTCCGAACTAGCGGGACCACCGGGGAGCTGTTTTTT.

This rearrangement joins TRBV18 to TRBJ2-1; TRBD2 aligns across 10 bases. Germline V gene sequence: CDR1 KGHSH, CDR2 LQKENI. The CDR3 extends over 15 amino acids. Trimming at V came to 6 bases and at J to 4 bases, leaving 6 bases not matched to a gene. CDR3 in DNA: TGTGCCAGCTCGGAAGCGGGGGGGCCTTACAATGAGCAGTTCTTC. It encodes CASSEAGGPYNEQFF.

V and J are TRBV24-1 and TRBJ1-1; unclear D gene. The CDR3 totals 14 residues. V lost 6 bases, J lost 0 bases, and 10 bases lay in between. Looked up from germline, CDR1 is KGHDR and CDR2 is SFDVKD. CDR3 nucleotide sequence: TGTGCCACCAGTCCTCGGGGTATGAACACTGAAGCTTTCTTT. It is translated as CATSPRGMNTEAFF.

This chain joins TRBV27 and TRBJ2-6; the D is unclear. Germline CDR1 and CDR2: MNHEY and SMNVEV (reference sequence). V was trimmed by 5 bases and J by 3 bases, leaving 5 bases between them. CDR3 size: 13 residues. The CDR3 nucleotides are TGTGCCAGCAGTCTAGATGGGGCCAACGTCCTGACTTTC. It translates to CASSLDGANVLTF.

This sequence joins TRBV5-1 and TRBJ2-1; the match to TRBD2 covers 11 bases. The CDR3 has 15 amino acids. Trimming took 4 bases from V and 4 from J; bases not matched to a gene: 4. In germline, CDR1 is SGHRS, CDR2 YFSETQ. CDR3 in amino acids: CASSETSGIYNEQFF. The CDR3 region has the DNA TGCGCCAGCAGCGAGACTAGCGGGATATACAATGAGCAGTTCTTC. Complete variable domain (other parts from reference TRBV5-1 and TRBJ2-1): KAGVTQTPRYLIKTRGQQVTLSCSPISGHRSVSWYQQTPGQGLQFLFEYFSETQRNKGNFPGRFSGRQFSNSRSEMNVSTLELGDSALYLCASSETSGIYNEQFFGPGTRLTVL.

The chain carries TRBV5-1 and TRBJ2-2; D remains ambiguous. The CDR3 runs to 13 residues. V lost 3 bases to trimming and J lost 8 bases, with 11 bases between them. Looked up from germline, CDR1 is SGHRS and CDR2 is YFSETQ. The CDR3, as DNA: TGCGCCAGCAGCTCATACGACTCGGGGGAGCTGTTTTTT. It is translated as CASSSYDSGELFF.

The chain recombines TRBV6-2 or TRBV6-3 with TRBJ2-1; D unresolved. The CDR3 extends over 15 amino acids. Trimming cost V 2 bases and J 12 bases, with 20 bases left between them. Germline V gives CDR1 MNHEY, CDR2 SVGEGT. CDR3: CASSYRTISSRGQFF. Here the CDR3 DNA reads TGTGCCAGCAGTTACAGAACCATCAGTTCCCGTGGGCAGTTCTTC.

The chain has TRBV5-1 and TRBJ1-4; D uncertain. Trimming took off 4 bases at V and 0 bases at J, with 7 bases between the two ends. The CDR3 is 14 amino acids. The V gene's germline CDR1 is SGHRS and CDR2 YFSETQ. CDR3 amino acids: CASSMGATNEKLFF. The CDR3 nucleotides read TGCGCCAGCAGCATGGGAGCAACTAATGAAAAACTGTTTTTT.

This clone showed up just once. The chain combines TRBV27 with TRBJ2-7, with D possibly being TRBD2 (5 bases). The CDR3 spans 15 residues. Germline CDR1 MNHEY, CDR2 SMNVEV (reference sequence). Trimming took 3 bases from V and 2 from J, leaving 14 bases between them. The CDR3 region has the DNA TGTGCCAGCAGTTTCCGAGCGGTCTCCGCCTACGAGCAGTACTTC. Translated, it gives CASSFRAVSAYEQYF.

V is TRBV28 and J is TRBJ1-1, with 10 bases that match TRBD1. Germline-derived CDR1 and CDR2 are MDHEN and SYDVKM. The CDR3 sequence is 15 residues long. Unmatched junction bases numbered 4, after V lost 6 bases and J lost 0 bases. CDR3: CASRGQGSMNTEAFF. The CDR3 DNA follows: TGTGCCAGCAGGGGACAGGGGTCCATGAACACTGAAGCTTTCTTT.